One and the same sample provided the 29 T cell receptor beta chains below, sequenced in a study of blood T cell repertoires in COVID-19. Assay: immunoSEQ multiplex PCR; the TCRdb copy retains only in-frame clones and omits some. The table shows 250,000 to 350,000 clones, with 89% occurring only once. The sequenced sample was peripheral blood. All receptors derive from an older woman with acute or convalescent COVID-19.

V and J are TRBV4-3 and TRBJ2-1; 12 bases line up with TRBD2. The germline gives CDR1 LGHNA, CDR2 YSLEER. The CDR3 sequence is 16 residues long. V lost 0 bases to trimming and J lost 8 bases; unmatched junction nucleotides: 5. Here the CDR3 reads CASSQETSGSVDEQFF. DNA for the CDR3: TGCGCCAGCAGCCAAGAGACTAGCGGGAGTGTGGATGAGCAGTTCTTC.

This clone was recorded once. The chain combines TRBV27 with TRBJ1-6; D perhaps matches TRBD1 (6 bases). V shed 0 bases and J shed 4 bases, with 13 bases lying between them. Germline V gene lookup returns CDR1 MNHEY and CDR2 SMNVEV (reference sequence). The CDR3 sequence is 17 residues long. CDR3 nucleotides: TGTGCCAGCAGTTTATCGACGGACAGATGGTATAATTCACCCCTCCACTTT. This encodes CASSLSTDRWYNSPLHF.

The chain uses TRBV27 and TRBJ2-5; TRBD2 matches 9 bases. Germline V gene sequence: CDR1 MNHEY, CDR2 SMNVEV (reference sequence). This CDR3 comprises 17 residues. V lost 6 bases and J lost 0; bases outside the gene matches: 11. This CDR3 reads CASSPRSLAGYQETQYF. In DNA, the CDR3 is TGTGCCAGCAGCCCCAGGTCCCTAGCGGGGTACCAAGAGACCCAGTACTTC.

The chain combines TRBV11-2 with TRBJ2-1, with D maybe TRBD2 (6 bases). The CDR3 sequence is 16 residues long. V was pared by 4 bases and J by 0 bases, with 13 bases between. CDR1 and CDR2 from the germline V gene are SGHAT and FQNNGV. The DNA for the CDR3 is TGTGCCAGCAGCTCCGGGGCGGGGAGCTCCTACAATGAGCAGTTCTTC. Translated: CASSSGAGSSYNEQFF. Filled out from reference TRBV11-2 and TRBJ2-1, the complete variable domain reads EAGVAQSPRYKIIEKRQSVAFWCNPISGHATLYWYQQILGQGPKLLIQFQNNGVVDDSQLPKDRFSAERLKGVDSTLKIQPAKLEDSAVYLCASSSGAGSSYNEQFFGPGTRLTVL.

The chain has TRBV5-1 and TRBJ2-5; 12 bases agree with TRBD2. Trimming cost V 4 bases and J 2 bases; bases outside gene matches: 3. Germline CDR1 SGHRS, CDR2 YFSETQ. The CDR3 is 15 amino acids. CDR3 protein: CASSRGLAGQETQYF. CDR3 DNA sequence: TGCGCCAGCAGCCGCGGACTAGCGGGGCAAGAGACCCAGTACTTC.

V and J are TRBV11-3 and TRBJ1-6; TRBD1 is a possible D gene (5 bases). The CDR3 contains 14 residues. The germline V gene encodes CDR1 SGHNT and CDR2 YENEEA. Trimming took off 5 bases at V and 10 bases at J, with 15 bases between the two ends. CDR3 nucleotides: TGTGCCAGCAGCCTGGGTCAGGGCGAATCACCCCTCCACTTT. It yields the protein CASSLGQGESPLHF. The whole variable domain, filled in from reference TRBV11-3 and TRBJ1-6, reads EAGVVQSPRYKIIEKKQPVAFWCNPISGHNTLYWYLQNLGQGPELLIRYENEEAVDDSQLPKDRFSAERLKGVDSTLKIQPAELGDSAVYLCASSLGQGESPLHFGNGTRLTVT.

This CDR3 reads CASSIGGGSYNEQFF. Written as DNA, the CDR3 is TGTGCCAGCAGTATAGGGGGCGGCTCCTACAATGAGCAGTTCTTC. This sequence joins TRBV28 and TRBJ2-1, with 7 bases aligning to TRBD1. Germline CDR1 MDHEN, CDR2 SYDVKM. Trimming at V came to 5 bases and at J to 0 bases, leaving 4 bases not matched to a gene. The CDR3 totals 15 residues.

V is TRBV5-1 and J is TRBJ2-7, with a possible D match to TRBD1 (5 bases). CDR1 and CDR2 (germline): SGHRS, YFSETQ. Trimming took off 6 bases at V and 0 bases at J, with 13 bases between the two ends. This CDR3 is built from 14 residues. This CDR3 reads CASNRDRSSYEQYF. CDR3 coding DNA: TGCGCCAGCAACCGCGACAGATCCTCCTACGAGCAGTACTTC.

This chain uses TRBV19 with TRBJ1-5; 7 bases match TRBD1. With 7 bases clipped from V and 3 bases from J, the junction kept 15 bases outside the gene matches. CDR3 size: 17 residues. CDR1 and CDR2 (germline): LNHDA, SQIVND (reference sequence). CDR3 residues: CASTTLYRGKVNQPQHF. The CDR3 DNA reads as TGTGCCAGTACCACCCTCTACAGGGGAAAGGTCAATCAGCCCCAGCATTTT.

The chain combines TRBV19 with TRBJ1-2; D gene uncertain. CDR3 length: 13 amino acids. The V gene's germline CDR1 is LNHDA and CDR2 SQIVND (reference sequence). Trimming pared 8 bases from V and 8 bases from J, leaving 18 bases between. The DNA for the CDR3 is TGTGCCAGTCGTTACGCGGGAGTGAGAGGCTACACCTTC. Translating it yields CASRYAGVRGYTF.

The chain employs TRBV9 and TRBJ1-5, with a tentative D call TRBD1 (6 bases). The V end lost 4 bases, the J end lost 4 bases, and 15 bases lay between the germline ends. Germline-derived CDR1 and CDR2 are SGDLS and YYNGEE. The CDR3 has 15 residues. The CDR3 spells CASSSGGQTNQPQHF. In nucleotides, the CDR3 is TGTGCCAGCAGCTCCGGAGGACAGACAAATCAGCCCCAGCATTTT.

In this sample, this clone turned up once. This chain uses TRBV5-4 with TRBJ2-2; TRBD2 agrees at 15 bases. CDR1 is SGHNT and CDR2 is YYREEE in the germline V gene (reference sequence). The CDR3 spans 17 residues. The ends lost 3 bases at V and 5 bases at J; junction bases unmatched: 5. The CDR3 bases are TGTGCCAGCAGCTCGCCAGGGACTAGCGGGGGGACCGGGGAGCTGTTTTTT. It yields the protein CASSSPGTSGGTGELFF.

This rearrangement joins TRBV9 to TRBJ2-3, with 9 positions matching TRBD2. J gave up 3 bases and V 0 bases, and 5 bases lay outside the gene matches. Germline V lookup: CDR1 SGDLS, CDR2 YYNGEE. The CDR3 extends over 16 amino acids. The CDR3 protein is CASSVAAGGPTDTQYF. CDR3 in DNA: TGTGCCAGCAGCGTAGCGGCGGGGGGGCCGACAGATACGCAGTATTTT.

The genes are TRBV9 and TRBJ1-2; weak D call: TRBD1 (6 bases). Germline V lookup: CDR1 SGDLS, CDR2 YYNGEE. The CDR3 has 17 amino acids. V gave up 0 bases and J gave up 5 bases, with 20 bases separating them. CDR3 DNA: TGTGCCAGCAGCGTAGGGCTCGAGAGGGGGTGGAATTATGGCTACACCTTC. This codes for CASSVGLERGWNYGYTF. Supplemented by reference TRBV9 and TRBJ1-2, the full variable domain reads DSGVTQTPKHLITATGQRVTLRCSPRSGDLSVYWYQQSLDQGLQFLIQYYNGEERAKGNILERFSAQQFPDLHSELNLSSLELGDSALYFCASSVGLERGWNYGYTFGSGTRLTVV.

This rearrangement joins TRBV24-1 to TRBJ2-1; TRBD1 agrees at 9 bases. Germline assignment: CDR1 KGHDR and CDR2 SFDVKD. V shed 5 bases and J 5 bases; nucleotides not matched to a gene: 6. This CDR3 is 15 amino acids long. The CDR3 protein is CATSVHRGRNNEQFF. CDR3 coding DNA: TGTGCCACCAGTGTACACAGGGGGCGAAACAATGAGCAGTTCTTC.

The chain uses TRBV6-6 and TRBJ1-2, with 8 positions matching TRBD1. Germline V lookup: CDR1 MNHNY, CDR2 SVGAGI (reference sequence). The CDR3 length is 14 residues. J lost 4 bases, V lost 6 bases, and 7 bases had no gene match. CDR3 DNA: TGTGCCAGCAGCCTCCAGGGGGCAGGCTATGGCTACACCTTC. This gives the protein CASSLQGAGYGYTF.

The chain links TRBV10-2 to TRBJ2-2; tentative D call: TRBD1 (5 bases). CDR3 size: 15 residues. V shed 7 bases and J shed 3 bases, with 15 bases lying between them. CDR1 WSHSY and CDR2 SAAADI come from the germline V gene. Here the CDR3 reads CASKATDSYTGELFF. The CDR3 DNA sequence: TGCGCCAGCAAAGCTACCGACAGTTACACCGGGGAGCTGTTTTTT.

The genes are TRBV5-4 and TRBJ1-3, with TRBD1 identical over 10 bases. From germline, CDR1 is SGHNT and CDR2 YYREEE (reference sequence). This CDR3 spans 15 amino acids. The trim removed 4 bases at V and 4 bases at J, leaving 5 bases unmatched. The CDR3 nucleotides read TGTGCCAGCAGCCCCGACAGGGGGCTGGGAAACACCATATATTTT. This gives the protein CASSPDRGLGNTIYF.

V usage is TRBV28 and J usage is TRBJ1-3, with 11 positions matching TRBD1. The CDR3 runs to 16 residues. The germline V gene encodes CDR1 MDHEN and CDR2 SYDVKM. V lost 6 bases, J lost 2 bases, and 6 bases stayed unmatched. CDR3 sequence (DNA): TGTGCCAGCAGCGGACAGGGGGCAGAAGCTGGAAACACCATATATTTT. Translated: CASSGQGAEAGNTIYF.

This rearrangement joins TRBV4-2 to TRBJ2-3; the match to TRBD2 covers 11 bases. The V and J ends lost 0 bases and 4 bases, in that order; junction bases with no gene match: 3. The CDR3 length is 16 residues. Germline V gene data show CDR1 as LGHNA and CDR2 as YNFKEQ. The CDR3 nucleotides read TGTGCCAGCAGCCAAGAGGTAGCGGGGGGGGCAGATACGCAGTATTTT. It codes for CASSQEVAGGADTQYF.

This chain uses TRBV5-8 with TRBJ2-1, with TRBD1 as a possible D gene (6 bases). Trimming removed 0 bases at V and 15 bases at J, with 16 bases between. Germline assignment: CDR1 SGHTS and CDR2 YDEGEE. There are 13 residues in the CDR3. The CDR3: CASSLVLMDSTFF. Written as DNA, the CDR3 is TGTGCCAGCAGCTTGGTGCTGATGGACAGTACGTTCTTC.

This clone showed up just once. The chain couples TRBV6-2 or TRBV6-3 to TRBJ2-2, with 8 nucleotides matching TRBD2. The germline V gene encodes CDR1 MNHEY and CDR2 SVGEGT. J was trimmed by 4 bases and V by 6 bases; bases with no gene match: 7. This CDR3 has 15 residues. The CDR3 here is CASSAGGAPTGELFF. In nucleotides, the CDR3 is TGTGCCAGCAGCGCCGGGGGGGCGCCCACCGGGGAGCTGTTTTTT.

The chain employs TRBV28 and TRBJ2-1; possibly TRBD2 for D (5 bases). This CDR3 contains 13 residues. CDR1 and CDR2 from the germline V gene are MDHEN and SYDVKM. V lost 4 bases and J lost 10, with 14 bases in between. CDR3 sequence reads: CASSSPRRSEQFF. The CDR3 region has the DNA TGTGCCAGCAGTTCCCCGAGGAGGTCCGAGCAGTTCTTC.

The CDR3 reads CASSVTGALYGYTF. Here the CDR3 DNA reads TGTGCCAGCAGTGTGACAGGGGCTCTCTATGGCTACACCTTC. This chain links TRBV2 with TRBJ1-2, with TRBD1 identical over 8 bases. The germline gives CDR1 SNHLY, CDR2 FYNNEI. The CDR3 contains 14 residues. V was clipped by 4 bases and J by 4 bases; unmatched bases: 5.

The rearrangement uses TRBV19 and TRBJ2-5; TRBD1 matches at 9 bases. The trim removed 5 bases at V and 4 bases at J, leaving 8 bases unmatched. The CDR3 length is 15 residues. Germline values: CDR1 LNHDA, CDR2 SQIVND (reference sequence). CDR3 sequence (DNA): TGTGCCAGTAGTTGGGACAGGGATTATGCAGAGACCCAGTACTTC. It yields the protein CASSWDRDYAETQYF.

J is TRBJ1-1 and V is TRBV29-1; possibly TRBD1 for D (6 bases). The CDR3 spans 12 residues. V shed 0 bases and J shed 7 bases, with 9 bases lying between them. Germline CDR1 is SQVTM and CDR2 is ANQGSEA. CDR3 region: CSVEEGRGEAFF. CDR3 in DNA: TGCAGCGTTGAAGAAGGCAGGGGTGAAGCTTTCTTT.

This sequence joins TRBV5-4 and TRBJ1-2; 8 positions match TRBD1. The CDR3 has 15 amino acids. Losses at the gene ends were 4 bases for V and 8 bases for J; bases not matched to a gene: 13. Germline values: CDR1 SGHNT, CDR2 YYREEE (reference sequence). CDR3 sequence (DNA): TGTGCCAGCAGCCTTGGCGCAGGGGGCCTTAAGGGCTACACCTTC. Its protein is CASSLGAGGLKGYTF.

J is TRBJ2-1 and V is TRBV7-6; 7 bases line up with TRBD1. Germline V lookup: CDR1 SGHVS, CDR2 FNYEAQ. CDR3 length equals 17 residues. J was trimmed by 0 bases and V by 2 bases; bases with no gene match: 7. The CDR3 nucleotides are TGTGCCAGCAGCTTAAAGGGGGCAGCAAGCTCCTACAATGAGCAGTTCTTC. As protein: CASSLKGAASSYNEQFF.

The V call is TRBV7-9, the J call TRBJ1-2, with D uncertain. V lost 10 bases and J lost 1, with 10 bases in between. This CDR3 has 12 amino acids. Germline CDR1 is SEHNR and CDR2 is FQNEAQ (reference sequence). The CDR3 here is CATSTGNYGYTF. The CDR3 DNA reads as TGTGCCACCTCGACGGGTAACTATGGCTACACCTTC.